This T cell receptor (beta chain) was recovered during a study of control samples from healthy donors and cancer patients. Sequencing used immunoSEQ multiplex PCR; TCRdb keeps in-frame clones, though not all of them. The repertoire shows about 200,000 clones; the top ten hold 2% to 2.5%. CDR3 length: 15 residues. V was pared by 6 bases and J by 3 bases, with 18 bases between. Germline CDR1 and CDR2: SNHLY and FYNNEI. The receptor was derived from a young woman in good health. Sample: blood. This chain uses TRBV2 with TRBJ2-7; D is possibly TRBD1 or TRBD2 (6 bases each). CDR3 sequence (DNA): TGTGCCAGCAGGCGGGATGGACAGCCAGTCTACGAGCAGTACTTC. Translated: CASRRDGQPVYEQYF.